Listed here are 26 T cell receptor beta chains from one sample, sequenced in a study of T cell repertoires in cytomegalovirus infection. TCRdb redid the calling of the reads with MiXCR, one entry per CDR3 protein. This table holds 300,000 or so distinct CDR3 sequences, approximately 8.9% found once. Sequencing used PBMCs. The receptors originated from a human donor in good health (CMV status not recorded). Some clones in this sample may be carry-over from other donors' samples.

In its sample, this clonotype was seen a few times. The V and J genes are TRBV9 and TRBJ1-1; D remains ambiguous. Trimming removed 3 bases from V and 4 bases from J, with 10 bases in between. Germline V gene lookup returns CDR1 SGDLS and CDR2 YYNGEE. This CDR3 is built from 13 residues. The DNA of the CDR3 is TGTGCCAGCAGCGCCCACACCTTCACTGAAGCTTTCTTT. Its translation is CASSAHTFTEAFF.

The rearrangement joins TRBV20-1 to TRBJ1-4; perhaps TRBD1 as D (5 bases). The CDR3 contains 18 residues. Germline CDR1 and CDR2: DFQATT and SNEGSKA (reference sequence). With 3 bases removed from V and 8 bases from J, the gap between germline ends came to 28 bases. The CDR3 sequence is CSARMWGTGNSDEEKLFF. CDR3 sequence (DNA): TGCAGTGCTAGGATGTGGGGGACGGGGAACTCGGATGAGGAAAAACTGTTTTTT.

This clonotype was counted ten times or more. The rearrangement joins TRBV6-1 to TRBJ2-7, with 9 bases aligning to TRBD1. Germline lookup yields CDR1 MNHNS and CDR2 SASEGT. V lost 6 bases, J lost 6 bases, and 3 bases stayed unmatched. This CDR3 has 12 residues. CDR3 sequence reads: CASRTGGGEQYV. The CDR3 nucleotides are TGTGCCAGCAGGACAGGGGGTGGCGAGCAGTACGTC.

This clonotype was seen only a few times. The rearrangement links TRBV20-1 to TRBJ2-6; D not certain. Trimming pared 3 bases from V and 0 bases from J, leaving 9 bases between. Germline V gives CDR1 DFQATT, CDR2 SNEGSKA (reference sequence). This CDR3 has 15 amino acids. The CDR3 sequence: CSARDGFSGANVLTF. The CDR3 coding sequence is TGCAGTGCTAGGGACGGATTCTCTGGGGCCAACGTCCTGACTTTC.

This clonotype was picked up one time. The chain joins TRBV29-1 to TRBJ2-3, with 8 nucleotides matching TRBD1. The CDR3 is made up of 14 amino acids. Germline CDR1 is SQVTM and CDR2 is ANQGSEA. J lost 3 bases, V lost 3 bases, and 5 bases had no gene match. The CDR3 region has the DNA TGCAGCGTTGATAACAGGGGGTTAACAGATACGCAGTATTTT. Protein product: CSVDNRGLTDTQYF.

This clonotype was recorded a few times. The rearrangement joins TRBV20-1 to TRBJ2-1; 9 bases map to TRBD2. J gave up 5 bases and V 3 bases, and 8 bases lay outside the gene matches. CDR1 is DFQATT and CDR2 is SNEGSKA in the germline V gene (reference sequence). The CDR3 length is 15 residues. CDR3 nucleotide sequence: TGCAGTGCTAGGGAGGGGACTAGCAGGGACAATGAGCAGTTCTTC. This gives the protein CSAREGTSRDNEQFF.

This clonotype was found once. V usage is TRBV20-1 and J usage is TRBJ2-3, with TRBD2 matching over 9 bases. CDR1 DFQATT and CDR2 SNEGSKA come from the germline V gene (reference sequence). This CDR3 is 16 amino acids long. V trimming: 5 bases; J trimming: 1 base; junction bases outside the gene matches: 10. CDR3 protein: CSAPLAGSAGTDTQYF. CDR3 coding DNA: TGCAGTGCTCCCCTAGCGGGGAGCGCGGGCACAGATACGCAGTATTTT.

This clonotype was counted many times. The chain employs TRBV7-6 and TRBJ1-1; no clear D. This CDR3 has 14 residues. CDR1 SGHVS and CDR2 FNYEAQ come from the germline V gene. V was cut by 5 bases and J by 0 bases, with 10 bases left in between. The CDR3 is CASSPRRLNTEAFF. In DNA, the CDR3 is TGTGCCAGCAGCCCCCGACGGTTGAACACTGAAGCTTTCTTT.

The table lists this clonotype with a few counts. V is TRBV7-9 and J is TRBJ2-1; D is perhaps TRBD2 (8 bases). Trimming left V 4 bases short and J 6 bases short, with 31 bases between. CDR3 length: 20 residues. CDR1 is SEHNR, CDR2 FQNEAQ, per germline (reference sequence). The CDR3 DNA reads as TGTGCCAGCAGCTCACCGGGACTAGGGGGCCACGCTACGGGGGCCAATGAGCAGTTCTTC. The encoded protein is CASSSPGLGGHATGANEQFF.

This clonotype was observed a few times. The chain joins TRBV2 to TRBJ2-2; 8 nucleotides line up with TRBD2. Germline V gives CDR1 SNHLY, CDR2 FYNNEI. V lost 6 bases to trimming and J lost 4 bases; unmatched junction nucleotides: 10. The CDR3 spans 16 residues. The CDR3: CASSLLIAGSTGELFF. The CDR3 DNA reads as TGTGCCAGCAGCCTCCTTATAGCGGGGAGCACCGGGGAGCTGTTTTTT.

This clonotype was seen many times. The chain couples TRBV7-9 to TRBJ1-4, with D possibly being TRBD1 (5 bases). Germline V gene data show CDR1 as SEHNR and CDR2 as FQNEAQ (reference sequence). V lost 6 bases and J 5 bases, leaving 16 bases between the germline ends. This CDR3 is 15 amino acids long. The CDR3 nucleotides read TGTGCCAGCAGAGACGCGACAGAAGTAAATGAAAAACTGTTTTTT. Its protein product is CASRDATEVNEKLFF. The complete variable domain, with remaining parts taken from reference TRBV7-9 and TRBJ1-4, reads DTGVSQNPRHKITKRGQNVTFRCDPISEHNRLYWYRQTLGQGPEFLTYFQNEAQLEKSRLLSDRFSAERPKGSFSTLEIQRTEQGDSAMYLCASRDATEVNEKLFFGSGTQLSVL.

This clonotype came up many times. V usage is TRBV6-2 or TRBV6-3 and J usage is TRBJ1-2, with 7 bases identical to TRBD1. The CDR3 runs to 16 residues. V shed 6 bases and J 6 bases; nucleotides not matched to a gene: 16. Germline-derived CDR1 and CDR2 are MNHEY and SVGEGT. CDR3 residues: CASSRDSLIQGDGYTF. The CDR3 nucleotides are TGTGCCAGCAGCCGGGACAGTCTAATACAAGGGGATGGCTACACCTTC.

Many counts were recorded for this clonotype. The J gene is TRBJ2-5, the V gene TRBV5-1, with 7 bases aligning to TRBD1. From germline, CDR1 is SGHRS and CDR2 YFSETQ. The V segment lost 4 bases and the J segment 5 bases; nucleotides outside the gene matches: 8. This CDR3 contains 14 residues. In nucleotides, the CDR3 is TGCGCCAGCAGCGTGACAGGGAGAACGGAGACCCAGTACTTC. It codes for CASSVTGRTETQYF.

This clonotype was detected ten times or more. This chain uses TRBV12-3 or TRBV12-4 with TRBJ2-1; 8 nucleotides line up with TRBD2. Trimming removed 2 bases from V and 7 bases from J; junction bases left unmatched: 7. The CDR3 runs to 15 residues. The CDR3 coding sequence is TGTGCCAGCAGTTTATTTGGCGGGGGGAGGAATGAGCAGTTCTTC. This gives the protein CASSLFGGGRNEQFF.

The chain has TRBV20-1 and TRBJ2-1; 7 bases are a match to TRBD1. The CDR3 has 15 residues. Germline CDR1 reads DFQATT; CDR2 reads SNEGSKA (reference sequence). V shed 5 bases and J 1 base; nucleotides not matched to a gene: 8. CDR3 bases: TGCAGTGCTCCGGACAGGCGGCTATCCTACAATGAGCAGTTCTTC. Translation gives CSAPDRRLSYNEQFF.

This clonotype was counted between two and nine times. The CDR3 reads CASSYGPGGIRNEQFF. CDR3 bases: TGTGCCAGCAGCTACGGCCCGGGGGGCATCAGAAATGAGCAGTTCTTC. The chain carries TRBV14 and TRBJ2-1, with D possibly TRBD2 on 7 matching bases. Trimming took 5 bases from V and 7 from J, leaving 21 bases between them. The CDR3 length is 16 residues. Looked up from germline, CDR1 is SGHDN and CDR2 is FVKESK. Drawing the rest from reference TRBV14 and TRBJ2-1, the complete variable domain is EAGVTQFPSHSVIEKGQTVTLRCDPISGHDNLYWYRRVMGKEIKFLLHFVKESKQDESGMPNNRFLAERTGGTYSTLKVQPAELEDSGVYFCASSYGPGGIRNEQFFGPGTRLTVL.

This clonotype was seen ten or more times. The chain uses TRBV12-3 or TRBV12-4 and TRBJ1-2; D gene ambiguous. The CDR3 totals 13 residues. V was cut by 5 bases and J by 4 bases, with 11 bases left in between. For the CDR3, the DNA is TGTGCCAGCAGTCTCGGGTTCCTCTATGGCTACACCTTC. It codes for CASSLGFLYGYTF.

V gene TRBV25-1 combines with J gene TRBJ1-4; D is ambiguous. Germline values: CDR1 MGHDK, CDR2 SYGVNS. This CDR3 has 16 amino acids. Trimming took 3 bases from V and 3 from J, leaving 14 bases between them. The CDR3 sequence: CASSDFRPTPNEKLFF. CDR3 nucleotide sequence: TGTGCCAGCAGTGATTTTAGGCCGACCCCTAATGAAAAACTGTTTTTT.

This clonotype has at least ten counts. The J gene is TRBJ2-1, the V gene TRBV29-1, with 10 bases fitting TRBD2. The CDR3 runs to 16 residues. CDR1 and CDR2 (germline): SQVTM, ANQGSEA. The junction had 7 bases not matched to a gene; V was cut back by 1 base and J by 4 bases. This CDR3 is CSVEGLAGATYNEQFF. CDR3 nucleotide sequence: TGCAGCGTTGAAGGGCTAGCGGGGGCCACGTACAATGAGCAGTTCTTC.

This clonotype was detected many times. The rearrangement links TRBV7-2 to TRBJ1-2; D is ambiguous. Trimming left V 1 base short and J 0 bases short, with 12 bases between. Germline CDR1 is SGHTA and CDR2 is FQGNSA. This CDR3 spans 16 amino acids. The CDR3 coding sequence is TGTGCCAGCAGCTTAGACCGGGCCGTAGCTAACTATGGCTACACCTTC. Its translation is CASSLDRAVANYGYTF.

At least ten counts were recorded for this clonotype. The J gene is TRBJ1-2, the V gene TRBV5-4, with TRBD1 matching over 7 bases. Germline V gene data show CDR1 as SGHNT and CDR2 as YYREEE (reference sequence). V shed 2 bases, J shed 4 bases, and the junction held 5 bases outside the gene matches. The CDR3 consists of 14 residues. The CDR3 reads CASSFGQAFYGYTF. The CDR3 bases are TGTGCCAGCAGCTTCGGACAGGCCTTCTATGGCTACACCTTC.

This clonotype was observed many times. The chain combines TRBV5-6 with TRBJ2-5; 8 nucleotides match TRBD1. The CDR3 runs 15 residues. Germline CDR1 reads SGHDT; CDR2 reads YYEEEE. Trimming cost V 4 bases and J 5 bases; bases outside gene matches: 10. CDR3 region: CASSPMVQGAETQYF. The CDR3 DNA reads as TGTGCCAGCAGCCCCATGGTCCAGGGGGCGGAGACCCAGTACTTC.

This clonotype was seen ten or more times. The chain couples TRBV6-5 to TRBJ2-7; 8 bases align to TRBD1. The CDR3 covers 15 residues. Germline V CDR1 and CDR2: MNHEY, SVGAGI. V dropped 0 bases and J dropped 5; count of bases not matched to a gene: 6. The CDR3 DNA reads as TGTGCCAGCAGTTACTCAGGACAGGGTTCTGACGAGCAGTACTTC. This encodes CASSYSGQGSDEQYF.

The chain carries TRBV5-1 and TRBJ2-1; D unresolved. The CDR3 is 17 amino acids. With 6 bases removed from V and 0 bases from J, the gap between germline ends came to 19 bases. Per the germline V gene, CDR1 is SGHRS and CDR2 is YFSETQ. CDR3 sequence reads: CASNQGRVKSSYNEQFF. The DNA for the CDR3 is TGCGCCAGCAACCAAGGAAGGGTTAAAAGCTCCTACAATGAGCAGTTCTTC.

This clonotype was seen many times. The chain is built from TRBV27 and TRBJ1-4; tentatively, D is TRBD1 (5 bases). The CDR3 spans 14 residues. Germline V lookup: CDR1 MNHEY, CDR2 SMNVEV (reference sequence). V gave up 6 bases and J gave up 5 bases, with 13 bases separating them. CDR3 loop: CASRPLDKNEKLFF. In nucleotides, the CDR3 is TGTGCCAGCAGGCCCCTGGACAAGAATGAAAAACTGTTTTTT.

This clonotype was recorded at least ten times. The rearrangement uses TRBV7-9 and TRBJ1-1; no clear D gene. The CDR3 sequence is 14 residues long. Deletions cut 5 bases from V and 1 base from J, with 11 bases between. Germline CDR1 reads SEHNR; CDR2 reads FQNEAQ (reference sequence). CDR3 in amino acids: CASSELLQNTEAFF. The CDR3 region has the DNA TGTGCCAGCAGCGAGCTTCTCCAGAACACTGAAGCTTTCTTT.